This T cell receptor (beta chain) comes out of a study of T cells in Graves' hyperthyroidism and ophthalmopathy. Study-wide findings and caveats: Blood also carried most thyroid clonotypes expanded above 0.001. Onset of ophthalmopathy came a median 6.5 months after the model predicted it.

Germline lookup yields CDR1 MNHEY and CDR2 SMNVEV (reference sequence). CDR3 size: 14 residues. Trimming shortened V by 5 bases and J by 5 bases, and 16 bases separated the two germline ends. Ten or more counts support this clonotype. Its antigen is currently unknown. Patients aged 18 to 65 had newly diagnosed hyperthyroidism that had lasted under 2 months. Together with thyroid ultrasound, orbital computed tomography, serum thyroxine and TRAb, clinical symptoms were used for diagnoses. Researchers amplified the TCR beta CDR3 regions from RNA transcripts. During a first-round RT-PCR of the TCR CDR3, the HTBI primer set was used. Each CDR3 protein gets one entry after TCRdb re-called the multiplex PCR reads with MiXCR. The sample shows approximately 710,000 distinct CDR3 sequences, approximately 15% of them seen only once.

This chain joins TRBV27 and TRBJ2-7; D perhaps matches TRBD2 (7 bases). Sequenced: blood. The TCR originated in a man aged 50 to 60 with Graves' hyperthyroidism. The CDR3 reads CASSPKGGGHEQYF. In DNA, the CDR3 is TGTGCCAGCAGTCCTAAAGGGGGGGGCCACGAGCAGTACTTC.